The 31 T cell receptor beta chains below were found in one sample sequenced in a study of blood T cell repertoires in COVID-19. Assay used: immunoSEQ multiplex PCR; TCRdb lists only in-frame clones, some missing. The data show around 250,000 clones, roughly 84% seen once. Material: PBMCs or T cells enriched from blood (not recorded which). The receptors were gathered from a woman aged 45 to 65 who had been exposed to COVID-19.

This clone was detected once. The chain employs TRBV4-2 and TRBJ1-2; tentatively, D is TRBD1 (5 bases). Germline CDR1 is LGHNA and CDR2 is YNFKEQ. This CDR3 region has 14 residues. With 0 bases removed from V and 6 bases from J, the gap between germline ends came to 11 bases. The CDR3 loop is CASSQDMAGNGYTF. The CDR3 DNA is TGTGCCAGCAGCCAAGACATGGCAGGGAATGGCTACACCTTC.

The J gene is TRBJ1-1, the V gene TRBV5-4; tentative D call: TRBD1 (5 bases). The germline gives CDR1 SGHNT, CDR2 YYREEE (reference sequence). The V end was cut by 0 bases, the J end by 2 bases, with 8 bases between. CDR3 length equals 14 residues. CDR3: CASSLAGGNTEAFF. CDR3 DNA: TGTGCCAGCAGCTTGGCCGGGGGTAACACTGAAGCTTTCTTT.

CDR3 in amino acids: CASSLGTGSQPQHF. Written as DNA, the CDR3 is TGTGCCAGCAGCTTGGGGACAGGGAGTCAGCCCCAGCATTTT. The chain joins TRBV5-6 to TRBJ1-5, with 8 bases fitting TRBD1. Germline CDR1 and CDR2: SGHDT and YYEEEE. J gave up 6 bases and V 0 bases, and 2 bases lay outside the gene matches. This CDR3 contains 14 residues.

This clone was seen just once. The chain has TRBV2 and TRBJ1-2; the D gene is possibly TRBD1 (6 bases). The CDR3 loop spans 13 amino acids. Looked up from germline, CDR1 is SNHLY and CDR2 is FYNNEI. V lost 7 bases, J lost 2 bases, and 11 bases lay in between. This CDR3 reads CASIGGANYGYTF. The DNA of the CDR3 is TGTGCCAGCATTGGGGGGGCGAACTATGGCTACACCTTC.

This clone is a singleton in its sample. This chain links TRBV10-1 with TRBJ1-1; the D gene is possibly TRBD1 (6 bases). Trimming took off 9 bases at V and 0 bases at J, with 11 bases between the two ends. The CDR3 is 13 residues long. Germline CDR1 is WNHNN and CDR2 is SYGVQD (reference sequence). CDR3 region: CASMDSLNTEAFF. CDR3 nucleotide sequence: TGCGCCAGTATGGACAGCTTGAACACTGAAGCTTTCTTT.

The gene calls are TRBV7-9 and TRBJ1-4; D perhaps matches TRBD1 (6 bases). Germline V CDR1 and CDR2: SEHNR, FQNEAQ (reference sequence). The germline V and J ends were trimmed by 5 bases and 8 bases, with 18 bases remaining between them. This CDR3 spans 15 amino acids. The CDR3 region is CASSRGGTGGEKLFF. The DNA for the CDR3 is TGTGCCAGCAGCCGAGGGGGTACCGGTGGCGAAAAACTGTTTTTT.

V usage is TRBV30 and J usage is TRBJ1-2; unclear D gene. Germline V CDR1 and CDR2: GTSNPN, SVGIG (reference sequence). The CDR3 length is 11 residues. The V gene lost 0 bases and the J gene lost 14 bases, with 13 bases spanning the gap. In nucleotides, the CDR3 is TGTGCCTGGAGTGTACGTGACCAGCGGACCTTC. Its translation is CAWSVRDQRTF. Looking up the rest from reference TRBV30 and TRBJ1-2 gives the full variable domain: SQTIHQWPATLVQPVGSPLSLECTVEGTSNPNLYWYRQAAGRGLQLLFYSVGIGQISSEVPQNLSASRPQDRQFILSSKKLLLSDSGFYLCAWSVRDQRTFGSGTRLTVV.

The J gene is TRBJ1-6, the V gene TRBV5-6; 10 nucleotides agree with TRBD1. From germline, CDR1 is SGHDT and CDR2 YYEEEE. This CDR3 has 17 amino acids. V gave up 1 base and J gave up 4 bases; unmatched junction bases: 5. The CDR3 spells CASSLLRDRGYNSPLHF. The CDR3 DNA is TGTGCCAGCAGCTTGCTCCGGGACAGGGGATATAATTCACCCCTCCACTTT.

This rearrangement joins TRBV18 to TRBJ1-2, with 11 positions matching TRBD1. Germline CDR1 is KGHSH and CDR2 is LQKENI. J lost 7 bases, V lost 3 bases, and 13 bases had no gene match. The CDR3 is 17 residues long. The CDR3 DNA reads TGTGCCAGCTCACCCCCGGGACAGGGGGGATCCGCAGTTGGCTACACCTTC. Encoded protein: CASSPPGQGGSAVGYTF.

This rearrangement joins TRBV5-1 to TRBJ1-1; tentatively, D is TRBD1 (5 bases). In germline, CDR1 is SGHRS, CDR2 YFSETQ. Trimming pared 7 bases from V and 4 bases from J, leaving 11 bases between. The CDR3 consists of 12 residues. The CDR3: CASGEGSTEAFF. CDR3 in DNA: TGCGCCAGCGGGGAGGGGAGCACTGAAGCTTTCTTT.

The rearrangement joins TRBV5-1 to TRBJ2-1, with 8 bases fitting TRBD2. CDR3 length: 14 residues. The germline CDR1 and CDR2 sequences are SGHRS and YFSETQ. Losses at the gene ends were 5 bases for V and 2 bases for J; bases not matched to a gene: 3. The CDR3 loop reads CASSLAGAYNEQFF. CDR3 coding DNA: TGCGCCAGCAGTCTAGCGGGTGCCTACAATGAGCAGTTCTTC. The whole variable domain, remainder taken from reference TRBV5-1 and TRBJ2-1, is KAGVTQTPRYLIKTRGQQVTLSCSPISGHRSVSWYQQTPGQGLQFLFEYFSETQRNKGNFPGRFSGRQFSNSRSEMNVSTLELGDSALYLCASSLAGAYNEQFFGPGTRLTVL.

V usage is TRBV5-5 and J usage is TRBJ1-2; no reliable D call. This CDR3 region has 15 residues. The V end lost 4 bases, the J end lost 0 bases, and 13 bases lay between the germline ends. The germline CDR1 and CDR2 sequences are SGHKS and YYEKEE (reference sequence). CDR3 coding DNA: TGTGCCAGCAGCCGTGATGGGCAATCTAACTATGGCTACACCTTC. It translates to CASSRDGQSNYGYTF.

The chain uses TRBV13 and TRBJ2-7, with D possibly matching TRBD2 (7 bases). Between the trimmed V and J ends, which lost 4 bases and 3 bases, there was a span of 16 bases. The CDR3 spans 15 residues. The germline gives CDR1 PRHDT, CDR2 FYEKMQ (reference sequence). In nucleotides, the CDR3 is TGTGCCAGCAGCTCCACGGGGGGCCTGAGCTACGAGCAGTACTTC. Translated: CASSSTGGLSYEQYF.

The chain carries TRBV28 and TRBJ2-5, with a possible D match to TRBD1 (5 bases). The CDR3 runs 13 residues. V was clipped by 4 bases and J by 4 bases, with 10 bases between them. The V gene's germline CDR1 is MDHEN and CDR2 SYDVKM. The CDR3, as DNA: TGTGCCAGCAGTTCATTTAGGGGAGAGACCCAGTACTTC. Its translation: CASSSFRGETQYF.

The V call is TRBV12-3 or TRBV12-4, the J call TRBJ1-5, with D tentatively TRBD1 (5 bases). V was trimmed by 3 bases and J by 4 bases, leaving 7 bases between them. CDR3 length: 13 amino acids. In DNA, the CDR3 is TGTGCCAGCAGTTTGAAGGGGAATCAGCCCCAGCATTTT. Translation gives CASSLKGNQPQHF.

The V and J genes are TRBV27 and TRBJ1-2; D is unclear. CDR3 length equals 15 residues. Trimming shortened V by 1 base and J by 1 base, and 10 bases separated the two germline ends. Germline values: CDR1 MNHEY, CDR2 SMNVEV (reference sequence). The CDR3 nucleotides read TGTGCCAGCAGTTTATGGCCAGGAGGTAACTATGGCTACACCTTC. It is translated as CASSLWPGGNYGYTF.

The chain recombines TRBV27 with TRBJ2-7; 11 bases agree with TRBD1. The ends lost 3 bases at V and 5 bases at J; junction bases unmatched: 3. The V gene's germline CDR1 is MNHEY and CDR2 SMNVEV (reference sequence). The CDR3 is 14 amino acids. The CDR3 DNA sequence: TGTGCCAGCAGTTTCGGGACAGGGGGGGACGAGCAGTACTTC. Translating it yields CASSFGTGGDEQYF.

This chain links TRBV10-3 with TRBJ1-5; 12 positions agree with TRBD1. Germline trimming cut 10 bases from V and 3 bases from J; bases unmatched to any gene: 13. Germline CDR1 is ENHRY and CDR2 is SYGVKD. CDR3 length: 17 amino acids. CDR3 bases: TGTGCCACCTCAGGCTCCGGGACAGGGGGCTCCAATCAGCCCCAGCATTTT. Its protein product is CATSGSGTGGSNQPQHF.

The chain links TRBV7-9 to TRBJ1-2; tentatively, D is TRBD1 (5 bases). The V end was cut by 5 bases, the J end by 3 bases, with 10 bases between. The germline V gene has CDR1 SEHNR and CDR2 FQNEAQ (reference sequence). This CDR3 contains 13 residues. The CDR3 here is CASSQTGDYGYTF. The DNA for the CDR3 is TGTGCCAGCAGCCAAACAGGCGACTATGGCTACACCTTC. Drawing the rest from reference TRBV7-9 and TRBJ1-2, the complete variable domain is DTGVSQNPRHKITKRGQNVTFRCDPISEHNRLYWYRQTLGQGPEFLTYFQNEAQLEKSRLLSDRFSAERPKGSFSTLEIQRTEQGDSAMYLCASSQTGDYGYTFGSGTRLTVV.

The chain combines TRBV9 with TRBJ1-1, with 12 bases lining up with TRBD1. Per the germline V gene, CDR1 is SGDLS and CDR2 is YYNGEE. Trimming took 0 bases from V and 6 from J; bases not matched to a gene: 3. The CDR3 length is 15 residues. The CDR3, as DNA: TGTGCCAGCAGCGTAGACGGGACAGGGGGCCCTGAAGCTTTCTTT. Encoded protein: CASSVDGTGGPEAFF.

This sequence joins TRBV4-2 and TRBJ2-7, with TRBD2 identical over 8 bases. Germline CDR1 is LGHNA and CDR2 is YNFKEQ. There are 15 residues in the CDR3. Losses at the gene ends were 4 bases for V and 7 bases for J; bases not matched to a gene: 12. CDR3 loop: CASSRGTRQGREQYF. DNA of the CDR3: TGTGCCAGCAGCCGAGGGACTAGACAAGGGAGAGAGCAGTACTTC.

This clone was counted many times. The V call is TRBV6-1, the J call TRBJ2-1; D is possibly TRBD1 (6 bases). The CDR3 contains 16 residues. Germline V gene sequence: CDR1 MNHNS, CDR2 SASEGT. The V end was cut by 2 bases, the J end by 5 bases, with 16 bases between. For the CDR3, the DNA is TGTGCCAGCAGTGAACTCTCAGGGGTGAATGACAATGAGCAGTTCTTC. Its translation: CASSELSGVNDNEQFF.

The chain is built from TRBV10-2 and TRBJ1-5; weak D call: TRBD1 (6 bases). Trimming stripped 3 bases from V and 3 bases from J, with 12 bases between. The CDR3 has 15 residues. From germline, CDR1 is WSHSY and CDR2 SAAADI. CDR3 sequence reads: CASSDTGPLNQPQHF. Written as DNA, the CDR3 is TGCGCCAGCAGTGACACAGGGCCCCTCAATCAGCCCCAGCATTTT.

The gene calls are TRBV18 and TRBJ2-5; TRBD2 matches 7 bases. Trimming cost V 3 bases and J 5 bases; bases outside gene matches: 3. CDR1 KGHSH and CDR2 LQKENI come from the germline V gene. The CDR3 spans 13 residues. CDR3 nucleotide sequence: TGTGCCAGCTCACCTTACGGGAGGGAGACCCAGTACTTC. Amino acid sequence: CASSPYGRETQYF. The full variable domain, completed using reference TRBV18 and TRBJ2-5, is NAGVMQNPRHLVRRRGQEARLRCSPMKGHSHVYWYRQLPEEGLKFMVYLQKENIIDESGMPKERFSAEFPKEGPSILRIQQVVRGDSAAYFCASSPYGRETQYFGPGTRLLVL.

The genes are TRBV30 and TRBJ1-2, with a tentative D call TRBD1 (6 bases). Trimming removed 8 bases from V and 5 bases from J, with 21 bases in between. The germline CDR1 and CDR2 sequences are GTSNPN and SVGIG (reference sequence). This CDR3 spans 14 amino acids. CDR3 sequence: CAGLQGPSAYGYTF. The DNA for the CDR3 is TGTGCCGGGCTACAGGGCCCATCCGCTTATGGCTACACCTTC. The whole variable domain, filled in from reference TRBV30 and TRBJ1-2, reads SQTIHQWPATLVQPVGSPLSLECTVEGTSNPNLYWYRQAAGRGLQLLFYSVGIGQISSEVPQNLSASRPQDRQFILSSKKLLLSDSGFYLCAGLQGPSAYGYTFGSGTRLTVV.

This chain links TRBV30 with TRBJ1-5, with 9 nucleotides matching TRBD1. The CDR3 covers 17 residues. With 0 bases clipped from V and 3 bases from J, the junction kept 9 bases outside the gene matches. The V gene's germline CDR1 is GTSNPN and CDR2 SVGIG (reference sequence). CDR3 amino acids: CAWSVNRGPVFNQPQHF. CDR3 DNA: TGTGCCTGGAGTGTAAACAGGGGGCCAGTATTCAATCAGCCCCAGCATTTT.

The gene calls are TRBV5-4 and TRBJ2-1; 7 positions agree with TRBD1. Germline V gene lookup returns CDR1 SGHNT and CDR2 YYREEE (reference sequence). Trimming took 6 bases from V and 0 from J; bases not matched to a gene: 21. This CDR3 comprises 20 residues. Here the CDR3 reads CASTTDDVATGASSYNEQFF. The CDR3 DNA sequence: TGTGCCAGCACCACGGACGACGTAGCCACAGGGGCAAGCTCCTACAATGAGCAGTTCTTC.

The chain carries TRBV12-3 or TRBV12-4 and TRBJ2-1; D gene unclear. The CDR3 has 11 amino acids. The V end was cut by 5 bases, the J end by 8 bases, with 7 bases between. The CDR3 is CASSTGDEQFF. In nucleotides, the CDR3 is TGTGCCAGCAGTACGGGTGATGAGCAGTTCTTC.

A single count supports this clone. The V call is TRBV6-5, the J call TRBJ2-7; D may be TRBD1 (5 bases). The length of the CDR3 is 12 residues. The ends were cut back, 8 bases at V and 2 bases at J, with 10 bases in the middle. Germline CDR1 MNHEY, CDR2 SVGAGI. DNA for the CDR3: TGTGCCAGCGAGAGACAGACCTACGAGCAGTACTTC. Protein sequence: CASERQTYEQYF.

This sequence joins TRBV15 and TRBJ1-3, with a weak D call TRBD1 (6 bases). Germline CDR1 LNHNV, CDR2 YYDKDF (reference sequence). Trimming took 1 base from V and 1 from J, leaving 20 bases between them. CDR3 size: 19 residues. For the CDR3, the DNA is TGTGCCACCAGCAGAGGACTAAACCCAACAGGACAGTCTGGAAACACCATATATTTT. Amino acid sequence: CATSRGLNPTGQSGNTIYF.

This clone was recorded once. This chain joins TRBV7-4 and TRBJ2-1; 9 bases are a match to TRBD2. CDR3 length equals 17 residues. Germline V gene data show CDR1 as SGHVT and CDR2 as SQSDAQ. V lost 4 bases to trimming and J lost 4 bases; unmatched junction nucleotides: 11. The CDR3 here is CASSYPLDSGGYNEQFF. DNA for the CDR3: TGTGCCAGCAGCTACCCGTTAGATAGCGGGGGATACAATGAGCAGTTCTTC.